The entry below describes one T cell receptor beta chain. Antigen: not known. The sample originates from a study of cytomegalovirus exposure and HLA in healthy donors. Study results and limitations: A missense DCLRE1C variant was associated with V- and J-gene trimming of TCR beta chains in a later analysis, and an independent cohort replicated the association.

The PCR contained 60 Vbeta and 13 Jbeta primers. The protocol was immunoSEQ multiplex PCR, while the TCRdb copy is restricted to in-frame clones and leaves out a portion. The table lists some 130,000 clones, 80% to 90% of them singletons, with approximately 2.4% in the top ten. The sample comprised PBMCs. The receptor comes from a man between 45 and 60 years old in good health and CMV-seronegative.

The CDR3 DNA reads TGTGCCAGCAGCCCCCAGGCAGATACGCAGTATTTT. It translates to CASSPQADTQYF. The chain joins TRBV7-9 to TRBJ2-3, with no clear D. The ends were cut back, 5 bases at V and 4 bases at J, with 7 bases in the middle. Looked up from germline, CDR1 is SEHNR and CDR2 is FQNEAQ (reference sequence). The CDR3 sequence is 12 residues long. The full variable domain, rest sourced from reference TRBV7-9 and TRBJ2-3, is DTGVSQNPRHKITKRGQNVTFRCDPISEHNRLYWYRQTLGQGPEFLTYFQNEAQLEKSRLLSDRFSAERPKGSFSTLEIQRTEQGDSAMYLCASSPQADTQYFGPGTRLTVL.